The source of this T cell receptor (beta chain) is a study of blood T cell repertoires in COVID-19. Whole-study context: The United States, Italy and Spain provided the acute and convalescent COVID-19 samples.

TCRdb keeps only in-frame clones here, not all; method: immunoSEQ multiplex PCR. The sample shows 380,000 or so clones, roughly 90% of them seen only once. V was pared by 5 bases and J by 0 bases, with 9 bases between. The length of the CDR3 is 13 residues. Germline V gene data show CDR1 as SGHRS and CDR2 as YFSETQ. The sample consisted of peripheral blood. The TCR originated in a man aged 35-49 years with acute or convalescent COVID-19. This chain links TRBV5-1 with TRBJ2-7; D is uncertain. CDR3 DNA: TGCGCCAGCAGGCTAACAGCCTCCTACGAGCAGTACTTC. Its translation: CASRLTASYEQYF.